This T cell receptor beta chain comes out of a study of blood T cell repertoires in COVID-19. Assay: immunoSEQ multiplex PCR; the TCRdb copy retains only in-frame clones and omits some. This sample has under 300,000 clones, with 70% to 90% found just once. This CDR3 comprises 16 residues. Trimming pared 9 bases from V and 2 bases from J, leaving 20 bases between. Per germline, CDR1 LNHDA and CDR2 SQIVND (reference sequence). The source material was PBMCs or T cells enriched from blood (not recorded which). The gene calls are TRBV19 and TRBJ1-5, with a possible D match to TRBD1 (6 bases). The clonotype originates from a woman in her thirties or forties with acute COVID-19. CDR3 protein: CASGDTPGGGNQPQHF. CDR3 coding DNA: TGTGCCAGCGGGGACACTCCTGGGGGTGGCAATCAGCCCCAGCATTTT.